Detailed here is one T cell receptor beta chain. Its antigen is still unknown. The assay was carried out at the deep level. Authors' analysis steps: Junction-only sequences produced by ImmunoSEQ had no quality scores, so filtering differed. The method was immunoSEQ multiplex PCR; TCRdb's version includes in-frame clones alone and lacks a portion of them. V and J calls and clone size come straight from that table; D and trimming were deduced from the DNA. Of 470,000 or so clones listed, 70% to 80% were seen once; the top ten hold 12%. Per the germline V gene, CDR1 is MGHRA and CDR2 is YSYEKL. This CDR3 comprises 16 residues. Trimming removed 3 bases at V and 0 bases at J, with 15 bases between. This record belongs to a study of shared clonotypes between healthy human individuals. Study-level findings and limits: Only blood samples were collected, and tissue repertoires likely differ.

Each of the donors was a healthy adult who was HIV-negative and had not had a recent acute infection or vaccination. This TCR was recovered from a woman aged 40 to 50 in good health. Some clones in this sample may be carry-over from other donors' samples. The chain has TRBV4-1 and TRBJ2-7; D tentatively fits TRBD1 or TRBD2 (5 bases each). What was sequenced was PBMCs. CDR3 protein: CASSQNPGRSSYEQYF. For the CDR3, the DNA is TGCGCCAGCAGCCAGAATCCGGGACGTAGCTCCTACGAGCAGTACTTC.